This T cell receptor beta chain was captured by sequencing in a study of response to subunit inactivated influenza vaccine. General study findings and limits: The authors suggested that every seasonal influenza vaccination recruits few new T cells.

There are a few counts of this clonotype. Its antigen remains unknown. A single record per CDR3 protein comes from TCRdb applying MiXCR to the RT-PCR reads. The data hold around 530,000 distinct CDR3 sequences, with about 15% observed a single time. The ends were cut back, 3 bases at V and 3 bases at J, with 18 bases in the middle. Germline CDR1 is DFQATT and CDR2 is SNEGSKA (reference sequence). The CDR3 consists of 16 residues. Sequenced material: CD4+ T cells sorted from PBMCs, taken less than 30 months after vaccination. The TCR sequence derives from a man between 50 and 75 years old who received an inactivated influenza vaccine. The chain couples TRBV20-1 to TRBJ2-1; no clear D. The CDR3 bases are TGCAGTGCTAGGGCCCTAGGTGGGAATGTCTACAATGAGCAGTTCTTC. Its protein is CSARALGGNVYNEQFF.